This T cell receptor beta chain stems from a study of shared clonotypes between healthy human individuals. The assay was immunoSEQ multiplex PCR, and TCRdb's table has in-frame clones only and misses some. This sample yields fewer than 800,000 clones, of which 92% are seen a single time; approximately 22% belongs to the top ten. CD8 cells classed as naive were CD45RO-negative and positively selected for CCR7, excluding terminally differentiated effector memory CD45RA+ cells. Caucasian adults living in Nashville, Tennessee, provided all samples. This clonotype originated in a young man in good health. Sequencing input: naive CD8+ T cells sorted from blood.

The CDR3 nucleotides read TGTGCCAGCAGCCATCCCAAGAGCTCTGGGGCCAACGTCCTGACTTTC. Amino acid sequence: CASSHPKSSGANVLTF. This chain uses TRBV4-2 with TRBJ2-6; D is unclear. V was pared by 3 bases and J by 0 bases, with 9 bases between. CDR3 length equals 16 residues. Germline V CDR1 and CDR2: LGHNA, YNFKEQ.